What follows is one T cell receptor (beta chain) and its context. Its antigen is currently not known. Base qualities are not provided; no much larger clone lies one nucleotide away. At the junction V is shortened by 6 bases and J by 0 bases, with 12 bases in between. Looking up the germline V gene yields CDR1 MNHEY and CDR2 SVGAGI. Measured from the cysteine to the phenylalanine, the CDR3 is 15 residues long. Only CDR3 DNA is held: 45 bases, read in frame from base 1. To sequence the TCRbeta CDR3 region, genomic DNA was isolated from the sorted cells. The immunoSEQ Assay was used for sequencing of TCRbeta CDR3 regions. This is the immuneACCESS table as TCRdb keeps it, with only in-frame sequences that have V and J called. A part of the clones is gone; compared with another copy, unresolved V genes explain less than half, and the rest is unexplained. The sample table shows tens of thousands of clones, and just under 80% are seen once. The top ten constitute under 3% of the sample.

The sample is drawn from a study of OX40 agonist ivuxolimab in advanced cancers. Context from the whole study: Ivuxolimab was an agonistic, fully human IgG2 monoclonal antibody directed against OX40 (CD134), a costimulatory receptor. Partial responses were achieved by three dose-escalation patients, of whom one had hepatocellular carcinoma and two had cutaneous melanoma. Patients were allowed to have had prior anti-PD-1, anti-PD-L1 or anti-CTLA-4 therapy, and about 40% of the dose-escalation patients had been treated with checkpoint inhibitors. Intravenous ivuxolimab was administered to patients every 2 weeks at six dose levels: 0.01, 0.1, 0.3, 1.5, 3 and 10 mg/kg. Peripheral TCRbeta sequencing aimed to test whether ivuxolimab altered TCR sequence diversity and caused clonal T-cell expansion. Of the roughly 52 patients in dose escalation, some 20 had hepatocellular carcinoma, about 15 had melanoma, 9 had renal cell carcinoma and 9 had head and neck cancer. In the dose-escalation cohort, 65% to 90% of patients were male, and the mean age was approximately 55 years, with a range of roughly 20 to 80. The paper reports the monotherapy dose-escalation portion (N of about 54 patients) of the phase I ivuxolimab trial. Beyond this particular receptor, the publication reports: After ivuxolimab, CD8+ T cells had more expanded clones than CD4+ T cells on average. At doses of 0.1 to 3.0 mg/kg, clonal expansion of both CD4+ and CD8+ T cells in blood was seen between baseline and week 6. Partial responders in the 0.1-3.0 mg/kg groups had among the lowest normalized peripheral clonal expansion, especially among CD8+ T cells. Low levels of normalized T-cell clonal expansion were also seen in some nonresponding patients. The antigen specificity of the clonally expanded peripheral T cells was not determined.

Patients with autoimmune disease history or receiving systemic immunosuppression were excluded from the trial. Peripheral blood for TCR sequencing was collected from all dose cohorts at baseline, on cycle 4 day 1, and on cycle 7 day 1. Samples came from an open-label, multicenter, first-in-human phase I dose-escalation trial of ivuxolimab. Adults with locally advanced or metastatic melanoma, renal cell, hepatocellular, or head and neck squamous cell carcinoma were enrolled in the trial. Before TCR sequencing, CD4+ T cells and CD8+ T cells from peripheral blood were sorted into separate populations.

The receptor chain draws on TRBV6-5 and TRBJ2-1, with the D gene too uncertain to name. The clonotype comes from an adult with an advanced solid tumor such as melanoma, head and neck, liver or kidney cancer. The starting material was CD4+ or CD8+ T cells sorted from blood, obtained in a trial of the OX40 agonist ivuxolimab. In nucleotides, the sequence is TGTGCCAGCAGGCGGCTACCTAGCTCCTACAATGAGCAGTTCTTC. It translates to CASRRLPSSYNEQFF.